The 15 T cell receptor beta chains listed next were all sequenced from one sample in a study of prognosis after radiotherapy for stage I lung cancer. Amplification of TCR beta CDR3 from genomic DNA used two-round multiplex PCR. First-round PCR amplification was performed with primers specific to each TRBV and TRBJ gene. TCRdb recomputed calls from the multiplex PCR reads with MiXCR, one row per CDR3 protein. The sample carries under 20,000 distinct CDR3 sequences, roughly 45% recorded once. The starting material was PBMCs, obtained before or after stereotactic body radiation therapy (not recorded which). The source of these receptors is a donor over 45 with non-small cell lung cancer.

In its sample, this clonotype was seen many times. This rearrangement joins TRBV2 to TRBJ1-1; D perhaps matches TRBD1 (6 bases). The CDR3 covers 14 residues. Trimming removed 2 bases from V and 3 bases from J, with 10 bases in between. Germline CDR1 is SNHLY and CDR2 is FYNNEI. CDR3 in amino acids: CASSEQGTYTEAFF. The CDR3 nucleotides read TGTGCCAGCAGTGAACAGGGGACCTACACTGAAGCTTTCTTT.

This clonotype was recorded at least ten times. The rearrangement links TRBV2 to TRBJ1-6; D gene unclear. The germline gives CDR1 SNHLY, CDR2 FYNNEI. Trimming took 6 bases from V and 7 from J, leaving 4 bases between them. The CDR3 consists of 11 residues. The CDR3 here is CASRVNSPLHF. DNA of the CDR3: TGTGCCAGCAGGGTAAATTCACCCCTCCACTTT.

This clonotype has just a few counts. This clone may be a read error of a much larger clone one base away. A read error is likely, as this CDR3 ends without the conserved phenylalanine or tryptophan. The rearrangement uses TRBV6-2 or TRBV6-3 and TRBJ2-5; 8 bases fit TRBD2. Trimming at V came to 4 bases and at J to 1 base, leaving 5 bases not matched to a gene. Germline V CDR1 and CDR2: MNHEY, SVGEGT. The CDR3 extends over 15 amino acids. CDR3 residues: CASSFQLAAQETQYL. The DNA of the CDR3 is TGTGCCAGCAGTTTCCAACTAGCGGCCCAAGAGACCCAGTACCTC.

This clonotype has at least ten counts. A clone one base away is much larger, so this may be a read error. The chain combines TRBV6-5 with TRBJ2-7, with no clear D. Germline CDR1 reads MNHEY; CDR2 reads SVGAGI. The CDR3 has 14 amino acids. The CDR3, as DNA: TGTGCCGGCAGTTACGGTCGGTTTGGCTACGAGCAGTACTTC. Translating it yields CAGSYGRFGYEQYF.

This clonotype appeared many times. The CDR3 is CASSLRGRDTGELFF. The CDR3 DNA reads as TGTGCCAGCAGCTTGCGGGGCCGGGACACCGGGGAGCTGTTTTTT. V usage is TRBV11-2 and J usage is TRBJ2-2, with D tentatively TRBD2 (6 bases). The germline V gene has CDR1 SGHAT and CDR2 FQNNGV. This CDR3 spans 15 amino acids. Trimming cost V 3 bases and J 3 bases, with 11 bases left between them. The full variable domain, with the rest looked up from reference TRBV11-2 and TRBJ2-2, is EAGVAQSPRYKIIEKRQSVAFWCNPISGHATLYWYQQILGQGPKLLIQFQNNGVVDDSQLPKDRFSAERLKGVDSTLKIQPAKLEDSAVYLCASSLRGRDTGELFFGEGSRLTVL.

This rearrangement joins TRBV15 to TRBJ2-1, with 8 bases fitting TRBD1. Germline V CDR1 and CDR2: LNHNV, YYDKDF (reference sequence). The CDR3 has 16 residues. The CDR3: CTTSNGQGESYNEQFF. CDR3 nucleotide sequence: TGTACAACCAGCAACGGACAGGGCGAATCCTACAATGAGCAGTTCTTC.

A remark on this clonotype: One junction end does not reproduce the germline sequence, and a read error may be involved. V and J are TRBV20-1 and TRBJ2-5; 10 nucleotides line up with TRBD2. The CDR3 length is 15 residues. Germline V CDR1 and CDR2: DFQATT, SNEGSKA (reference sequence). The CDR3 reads CSASLLAGVLRYAVF. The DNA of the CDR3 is TGCAGTGCTAGTCTTCTAGCGGGAGTGTTAAGATACGCAGTATTC.

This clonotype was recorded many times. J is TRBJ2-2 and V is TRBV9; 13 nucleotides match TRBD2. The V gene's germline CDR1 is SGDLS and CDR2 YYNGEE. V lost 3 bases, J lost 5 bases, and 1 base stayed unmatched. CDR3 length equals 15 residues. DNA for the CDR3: TGTGCCAGCAGCGGGACTAGCGGGAGAACCGGGGAGCTGTTTTTT. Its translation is CASSGTSGRTGELFF.

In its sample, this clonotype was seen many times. The CDR3 region is CAIPSGGNQETQYF. The CDR3 DNA reads as TGTGCCATCCCGAGCGGGGGGAACCAAGAGACCCAGTACTTC. The V and J genes are TRBV27 and TRBJ2-5, with 9 nucleotides matching TRBD2. The CDR3 covers 14 residues. The germline CDR1 and CDR2 sequences are MNHEY and SMNVEV (reference sequence). J lost 0 bases, V lost 10 bases, and 6 bases had no gene match.

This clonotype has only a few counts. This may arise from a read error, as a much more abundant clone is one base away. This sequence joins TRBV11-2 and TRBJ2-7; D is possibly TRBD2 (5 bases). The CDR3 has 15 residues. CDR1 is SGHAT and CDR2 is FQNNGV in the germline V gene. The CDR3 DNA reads TGCGCCAGCAGCCGTGCCGGGATAGAACACTACGAGCAGTACTTC. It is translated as CASSRAGIEHYEQYF.

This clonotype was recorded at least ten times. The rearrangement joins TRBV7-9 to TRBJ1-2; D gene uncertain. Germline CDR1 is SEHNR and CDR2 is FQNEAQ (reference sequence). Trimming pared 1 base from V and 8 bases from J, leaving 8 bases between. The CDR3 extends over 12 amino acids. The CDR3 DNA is TGTGCCAGCAGCTTAGACCAGACCGGCTACACCTTC. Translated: CASSLDQTGYTF. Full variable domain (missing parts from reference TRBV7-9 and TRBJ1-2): DTGVSQNPRHKITKRGQNVTFRCDPISEHNRLYWYRQTLGQGPEFLTYFQNEAQLEKSRLLSDRFSAERPKGSFSTLEIQRTEQGDSAMYLCASSLDQTGYTFGSGTRLTVV.

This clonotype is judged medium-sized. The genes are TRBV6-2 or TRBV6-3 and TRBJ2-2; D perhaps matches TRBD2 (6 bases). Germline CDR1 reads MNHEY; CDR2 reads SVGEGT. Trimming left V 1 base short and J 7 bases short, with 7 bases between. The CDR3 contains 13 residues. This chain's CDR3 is CASSYWGVGELFF. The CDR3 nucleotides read TGTGCCAGCAGTTACTGGGGGGTCGGGGAGCTGTTTTTT.

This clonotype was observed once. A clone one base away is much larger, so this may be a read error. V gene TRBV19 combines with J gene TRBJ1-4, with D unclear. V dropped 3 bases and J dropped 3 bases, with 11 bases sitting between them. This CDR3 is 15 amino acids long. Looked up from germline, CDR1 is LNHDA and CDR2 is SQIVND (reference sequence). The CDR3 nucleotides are TGTGCCAGTAGTATCTACGGGGTAGCTAATGAAAAACTGTTTTTT. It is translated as CASSIYGVANEKLFF.

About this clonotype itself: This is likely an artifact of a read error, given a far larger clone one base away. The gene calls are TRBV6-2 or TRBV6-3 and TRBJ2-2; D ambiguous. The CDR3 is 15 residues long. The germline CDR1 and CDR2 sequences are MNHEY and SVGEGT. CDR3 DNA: TGTGCCAGCAGTGACTCTTTGTCTGTCACCGGGGAGCTGTTTTTT. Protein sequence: CASSDSLSVTGELFF.

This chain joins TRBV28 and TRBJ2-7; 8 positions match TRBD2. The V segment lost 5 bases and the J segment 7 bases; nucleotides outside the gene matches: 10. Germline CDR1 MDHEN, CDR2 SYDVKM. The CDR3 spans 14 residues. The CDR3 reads CASSRLGTSLEQYF. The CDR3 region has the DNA TGTGCCAGCAGTAGGCTAGGGACTAGTTTAGAGCAGTACTTC.